The entry that follows covers one T cell receptor (beta chain) sequence. Its antigen is undetermined. A second PCR of 7 to 11 cycles used a sample-barcoded 5' primer and a J-beta primer mix. TCRdb recomputed calls from the 5' RACE reads with MiXCR, one row per CDR3 protein. Of 1 million or so distinct CDR3 sequences listed, 20% to 25% are singletons. This record belongs to a study of blood T cells in healthy people across ages. The V end lost 4 bases, the J end lost 5 bases, and 15 bases lay between the germline ends. CDR1 and CDR2 from the germline V gene are DFQATT and SNEGSKA (reference sequence). CDR3 size: 14 residues. Study-wide results and limits: Because sorting was not performed, PBMCs prevented conclusive naive versus antigen-experienced comparison.

This same sample was also taken into another study, of T cells of mothers and their children. Turning to that study: Regardless of relatedness, pairs show thymic selection shaping TCR recombination output in a similar manner.

The sequenced sample consisted of blood. The J gene is TRBJ1-5, the V gene TRBV20-1; D is unclear. This sequence was found in a girl aged 2-10 years in good health. The CDR3 loop reads CSAIRTSRDQPQHF. In DNA, the CDR3 is TGCAGTGCTATCAGGACGAGTAGGGATCAGCCCCAGCATTTT.